These 4 T cell receptor beta chains originate from one sample sequenced in a study of T cells in Graves' hyperthyroidism and ophthalmopathy. RNA transcripts provided the source from which TCR beta CDR3 regions were amplified. When the TCR CDR3 underwent first-round RT-PCR, the HTBI primer set was used. TCRdb analysed the multiplex PCR reads with MiXCR anew, one entry per CDR3 protein. The sample contains some 420,000 distinct CDR3 sequences, roughly 15% of which appear only once. Source material: blood. The receptor set was obtained from a woman younger than 35 with Graves' hyperthyroidism.

Many counts were recorded for this clonotype. This chain links TRBV11-3 with TRBJ2-5; D remains unclear. The germline V and J ends were trimmed by 1 base and 5 bases, with 8 bases remaining between them. The CDR3 is made up of 13 amino acids. Per the germline V gene, CDR1 is SGHNT and CDR2 is YENEEA. Here the CDR3 DNA reads TGTGCCAGCAGCTTAGTGCTGGGGGAGACCCAGTACTTC. This encodes CASSLVLGETQYF.

This clonotype was detected a few times. The chain has TRBV6-2 or TRBV6-3 and TRBJ2-1; 9 positions agree with TRBD2. The V segment lost 2 bases and the J segment 14 bases; nucleotides outside the gene matches: 4. CDR1 is MNHEY, CDR2 SVGEGT, per germline. This CDR3 spans 12 amino acids. In nucleotides, the CDR3 is TGTGCCAGCAGTTACGGTGCGGGGGGGAAGTTCTTC. Translation gives CASSYGAGGKFF.

This clonotype came up a few times. J is TRBJ2-7 and V is TRBV20-1, with 10 bases fitting TRBD2. This CDR3 has 11 residues. Trimming cost V 7 bases and J 4 bases; bases outside gene matches: 1. Germline V gene sequence: CDR1 DFQATT, CDR2 SNEGSKA (reference sequence). CDR3: CSGTSGYEQYF. The DNA of the CDR3 is TGCAGTGGGACTAGCGGTTACGAGCAGTACTTC.

Ten or more counts support this clonotype. V and J are TRBV4-1 and TRBJ1-5; D not certain. The length of the CDR3 is 13 residues. V lost 4 bases and J 2 bases, leaving 6 bases between the germline ends. Germline V gives CDR1 MGHRA, CDR2 YSYEKL. The CDR3 DNA is TGCGCCAGCAGCCTCATAGGCAATCAGCCCCAGCATTTT. Residues: CASSLIGNQPQHF.